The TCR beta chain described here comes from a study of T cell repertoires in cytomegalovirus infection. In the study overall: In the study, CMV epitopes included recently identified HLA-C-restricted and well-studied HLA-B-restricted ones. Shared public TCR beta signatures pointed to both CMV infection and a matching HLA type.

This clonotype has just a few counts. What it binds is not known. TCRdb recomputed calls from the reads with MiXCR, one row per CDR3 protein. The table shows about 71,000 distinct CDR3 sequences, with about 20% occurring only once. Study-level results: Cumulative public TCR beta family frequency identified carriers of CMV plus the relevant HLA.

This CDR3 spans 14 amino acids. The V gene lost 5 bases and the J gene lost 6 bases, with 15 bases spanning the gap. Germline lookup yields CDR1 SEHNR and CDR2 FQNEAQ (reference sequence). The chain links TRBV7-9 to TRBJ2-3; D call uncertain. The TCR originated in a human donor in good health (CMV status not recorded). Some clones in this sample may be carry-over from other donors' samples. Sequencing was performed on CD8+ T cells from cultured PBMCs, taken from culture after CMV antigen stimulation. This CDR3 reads CASSGHGFPDTQYF. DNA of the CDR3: TGTGCCAGCAGCGGGCACGGATTTCCGGATACGCAGTATTTT.